This T cell receptor (beta chain) was observed in a study of T cells in Graves' hyperthyroidism and ophthalmopathy. V lost 1 base to trimming and J lost 1 base, with 12 bases between them. Germline CDR1 reads ENHRY; CDR2 reads SYGVKD. CDR3 size: 16 residues. RNA transcripts provided the source from which TCR beta CDR3 regions were amplified. With the HTBI primer set, the TCR CDR3 went through a first round of RT-PCR. TCRdb independently ran MiXCR on the multiplex PCR reads; one entry per CDR3 protein. The table lists about 210,000 distinct CDR3 sequences, approximately 17% of them singletons, with 50% in the top ten.

This receptor was taken from a man aged 50 to 60 with Graves' hyperthyroidism. The rearrangement links TRBV10-3 to TRBJ2-3; D possibly corresponds to TRBD1 (6 bases). Sequenced: blood. The DNA of the CDR3 is TGTGCCATCAGTGAGTGGGCAGGGGAGCGCACAGATACGCAGTATTTT. Translated, it gives CAISEWAGERTDTQYF.